The 30 T cell receptor beta chains in this list originate from one sample, sequenced in a study of blood T cell repertoires in COVID-19. Generated by immunoSEQ multiplex PCR, the TCRdb table keeps only in-frame clones and is missing some. There are some 15,000 clones in the sample; approximately 86% occur only once, and 5.4% lies in the top ten. Sequencing input: peripheral blood. The receptors were sampled from a human donor in a cohort sampled during active COVID-19.

The V gene is TRBV29-1, the J gene TRBJ2-2; 7 nucleotides match TRBD1. The CDR3 is 17 residues long. V dropped 0 bases and J dropped 6; count of bases not matched to a gene: 13. The germline CDR1 and CDR2 sequences are SQVTM and ANQGSEA. CDR3 in amino acids: CSVEDPRDSRIPGELFF. The CDR3 bases are TGCAGCGTTGAAGATCCCCGGGACAGCCGAATTCCCGGGGAGCTGTTTTTT.

The rearrangement joins TRBV30 to TRBJ1-5; D is uncertain. The V end lost 0 bases, the J end lost 1 base, and 4 bases lay between the germline ends. Germline CDR1 is GTSNPN and CDR2 is SVGIG (reference sequence). The CDR3 is 13 residues long. The CDR3 DNA sequence: TGTGCCTGGAGTGTACAGAGCAATCAGCCCCAGCATTTT. This codes for CAWSVQSNQPQHF. The variable domain in full, with the rest retrieved from reference TRBV30 and TRBJ1-5, is SQTIHQWPATLVQPVGSPLSLECTVEGTSNPNLYWYRQAAGRGLQLLFYSVGIGQISSEVPQNLSASRPQDRQFILSSKKLLLSDSGFYLCAWSVQSNQPQHFGDGTRLSIL.

V gene TRBV6-5 combines with J gene TRBJ1-6, with TRBD1 as a possible D gene (5 bases). CDR1 is MNHEY and CDR2 is SVGAGI in the germline V gene. This CDR3 spans 12 amino acids. Trimming shortened V by 5 bases and J by 12 bases, and 11 bases separated the two germline ends. CDR3 region: CASSTGGVPLHF. Written as DNA, the CDR3 is TGTGCCAGCAGTACGGGAGGGGTACCCCTCCACTTT.

The chain has TRBV10-3 and TRBJ1-2, with TRBD1 identical over 7 bases. CDR1 is ENHRY and CDR2 is SYGVKD in the germline V gene. This CDR3 region has 14 residues. J gave up 4 bases and V 4 bases, and 6 bases lay outside the gene matches. The CDR3 DNA sequence: TGTGCCATCAGTGTCAACTGGGACAGCTATGGCTACACCTTC. Translation gives CAISVNWDSYGYTF.

V gene TRBV7-6 combines with J gene TRBJ2-5; D might be TRBD2 (6 bases). CDR1 is SGHVS and CDR2 is FNYEAQ in the germline V gene. The CDR3 totals 14 residues. The V end was cut by 5 bases, the J end by 5 bases, with 15 bases between. Here the CDR3 DNA reads TGTGCCAGCAGCCCATCCCTGGGGAGGGAGACCCAGTACTTC. Protein sequence: CASSPSLGRETQYF.

The chain recombines TRBV11-2 with TRBJ2-7; a weak D match, TRBD2 (5 bases). The CDR3 has 14 amino acids. Per the germline V gene, CDR1 is SGHAT and CDR2 is FQNNGV. The ends were cut back, 6 bases at V and 2 bases at J, with 14 bases in the middle. CDR3 sequence (DNA): TGTGCCAGCAGGGCCGGGATGCCCACCTACGAGCAGTACTTC. This codes for CASRAGMPTYEQYF. Using reference TRBV11-2 and TRBJ2-7 for the parts outside the CDR3, the full variable domain is EAGVAQSPRYKIIEKRQSVAFWCNPISGHATLYWYQQILGQGPKLLIQFQNNGVVDDSQLPKDRFSAERLKGVDSTLKIQPAKLEDSAVYLCASRAGMPTYEQYFGPGTRLTVT.

The chain uses TRBV18 and TRBJ2-3; 8 bases map to TRBD2. V lost 2 bases and J lost 4; bases outside the gene matches: 8. CDR1 is KGHSH and CDR2 is LQKENI in the germline V gene. This CDR3 region has 16 residues. The CDR3 protein is CASSPTSGLAPDTQYF. CDR3 nucleotide sequence: TGTGCCAGCTCACCAACTTCCGGACTAGCTCCAGATACGCAGTATTTT.

The chain carries TRBV28 and TRBJ1-5, with a possible D match to TRBD1 (5 bases). Trimming stripped 3 bases from V and 4 bases from J, with 13 bases between. CDR1 and CDR2 (germline): MDHEN, SYDVKM. There are 15 residues in the CDR3. The CDR3 bases are TGTGCCAGCAGTTTTTTCAGGGAGGGGAATCAGCCCCAGCATTTT. Residues: CASSFFREGNQPQHF.

V and J are TRBV19 and TRBJ2-1, with 7 bases that match TRBD2. Trimming removed 4 bases from V and 0 bases from J; junction bases left unmatched: 6. This CDR3 contains 16 residues. The germline gives CDR1 LNHDA, CDR2 SQIVND (reference sequence). CDR3 in amino acids: CASSSKAGNSYNEQFF. The CDR3 DNA sequence: TGTGCCAGTAGTAGTAAAGCGGGAAACTCCTACAATGAGCAGTTCTTC.

The chain couples TRBV28 to TRBJ2-7; TRBD1 agrees at 9 bases. Germline V CDR1 and CDR2: MDHEN, SYDVKM. After removal of 4 bases from V and 3 bases from J, the junction contained 7 bases not matched to a gene. The CDR3 extends over 15 amino acids. The CDR3 DNA reads as TGTGCCAGCAGTTCGCCCGGGACAGGGCTCTACGAGCAGTACTTC. Encoded protein: CASSSPGTGLYEQYF.

The V call is TRBV28, the J call TRBJ2-1; 8 nucleotides agree with TRBD1. The V segment lost 6 bases and the J segment 0 bases; nucleotides outside the gene matches: 4. The CDR3 extends over 15 amino acids. Germline loops: CDR1 MDHEN, CDR2 SYDVKM. This CDR3 reads CASSPTGGSYNEQFF. CDR3 nucleotide sequence: TGTGCCAGCAGCCCTACAGGGGGCTCCTACAATGAGCAGTTCTTC.

This chain joins TRBV4-3 and TRBJ2-4; 8 positions match TRBD2. Germline V CDR1 and CDR2: LGHNA, YSLEER. V lost 0 bases and J lost 5; bases outside the gene matches: 15. This CDR3 has 19 residues. Written as DNA, the CDR3 is TGCGCCAGCAGCCAAGAGCTTAATAGCGGGACCGAGAGGGAAAACATTCAGTACTTC. It encodes CASSQELNSGTERENIQYF.

The V call is TRBV11-1, the J call TRBJ2-7; a possible D gene is TRBD1 (5 bases). The CDR3 length is 13 residues. Germline V gene sequence: CDR1 SGHAT, CDR2 FQDESV (reference sequence). V dropped 1 base and J dropped 5 bases, with 9 bases sitting between them. The CDR3 DNA reads as TGTGCCAGCAGCTTAGGGCAGGGTGACGAGCAGTACTTC. The encoded protein is CASSLGQGDEQYF.

This chain connects TRBV11-2 to TRBJ2-7, with TRBD1 matching over 8 bases. J was trimmed by 4 bases and V by 5 bases; bases with no gene match: 7. This CDR3 has 14 amino acids. Germline CDR1 reads SGHAT; CDR2 reads FQNNGV. For the CDR3, the DNA is TGTGCCAGCAGCCCCAGGGACAGGCGGTACGAGCAGTACTTC. As protein: CASSPRDRRYEQYF.

The V and J genes are TRBV4-2 and TRBJ2-2; no clear D gene. The germline CDR1 and CDR2 sequences are LGHNA and YNFKEQ. V shed 2 bases and J shed 3 bases, with 19 bases lying between them. CDR3 size: 18 residues. This CDR3 reads CASSQSRPTSLYTGELFF. CDR3 sequence (DNA): TGTGCCAGCAGCCAATCTAGGCCGACCTCCTTGTACACCGGGGAGCTGTTTTTT.

The chain recombines TRBV5-1 with TRBJ2-2; possibly TRBD2 for D (5 bases). With 1 base removed from V and 4 bases from J, the gap between germline ends came to 11 bases. The CDR3 has 15 residues. CDR1 is SGHRS, CDR2 YFSETQ, per germline. The CDR3 DNA follows: TGCGCCAGCAGCTTGTTAGAGAGGGTCACCGGGGAGCTGTTTTTT. This translates into CASSLLERVTGELFF.

Only a few counts were recorded for this clone. The chain is built from TRBV28 and TRBJ1-2, with D possibly TRBD1 on 6 matching bases. The CDR3 covers 16 residues. Per germline, CDR1 MDHEN and CDR2 SYDVKM. V dropped 3 bases and J dropped 2 bases, with 16 bases sitting between them. In DNA form, the CDR3 reads TGTGCCAGCAGTTTCCTCAGGGGCTCGGGCAACTATGGCTACACCTTC. It is translated as CASSFLRGSGNYGYTF.

The chain combines TRBV5-7 with TRBJ1-5; D may be TRBD1 (5 bases). TRBV5-7 is labeled an ORF, and its function is uncertain. The V end lost 4 bases, the J end lost 1 base, and 12 bases lay between the germline ends. The CDR3 has 15 residues. The CDR3 DNA sequence: TGTGCCAGCAGCCCGGACACTTTAAGCAATCAGCCCCAGCATTTT. It codes for CASSPDTLSNQPQHF.

The chain combines TRBV4-3 with TRBJ2-7; weak D call: TRBD2 (5 bases). V lost 0 bases to trimming and J lost 1 base, with 10 bases between them. Looked up from germline, CDR1 is LGHNA and CDR2 is YSLEER. CDR3 length: 15 amino acids. The CDR3 coding sequence is TGCGCCAGCAGCCAAGATGAGGGCGGATCCTACGAGCAGTACTTC. As protein: CASSQDEGGSYEQYF.

The chain joins TRBV3-1 (or the pseudogene TRBV3-2) to TRBJ1-2, with TRBD1 as a possible D gene (5 bases). V gave up 0 bases and J gave up 3 bases, with 8 bases separating them. This CDR3 is 14 amino acids long. CDR1 and CDR2 (germline): LGHDT, YNNKEL (reference sequence). This CDR3 is CASSQEIGDYGYTF. The CDR3 DNA sequence: TGTGCCAGCAGCCAAGAGATAGGGGACTATGGCTACACCTTC.

The chain is built from TRBV10-3 and TRBJ2-3; possible D gene TRBD2, 6 bases. Looked up from germline, CDR1 is ENHRY and CDR2 is SYGVKD. V dropped 6 bases and J dropped 1 base, with 14 bases sitting between them. The CDR3 has 15 residues. CDR3 region: CAISLGGSGTDTQYF. Here the CDR3 DNA reads TGTGCCATCAGCCTAGGAGGGAGCGGCACAGATACGCAGTATTTT.

The V gene is TRBV3-1 (or the pseudogene TRBV3-2), the J gene TRBJ2-7; D is unresolved. Between the trimmed V and J ends, which lost 5 bases and 3 bases, there was a span of 14 bases. This CDR3 has 14 residues. Germline CDR1 LGHDT, CDR2 YNNKEL (reference sequence). The CDR3 DNA follows: TGTGCCAGCAGCGCCGGTCGGAGCGACTACGAGCAGTACTTC. Its translation is CASSAGRSDYEQYF.

V is TRBV3-1 (or the pseudogene TRBV3-2) and J is TRBJ2-1, with 13 bases that match TRBD2. In germline, CDR1 is LGHDT, CDR2 YNNKEL (reference sequence). This CDR3 is 15 amino acids long. The trim removed 2 bases at V and 9 bases at J, leaving 4 bases unmatched. CDR3 residues: CASSQTSGREGEQFF. Here the CDR3 DNA reads TGTGCCAGCAGCCAAACTAGCGGGAGGGAAGGTGAGCAGTTCTTC.

The rearrangement links TRBV5-6 to TRBJ2-3, with D tentatively TRBD1 (6 bases). Trimming removed 3 bases at V and 5 bases at J, with 16 bases between. CDR3 length: 15 amino acids. Germline lookup yields CDR1 SGHDT and CDR2 YYEEEE. CDR3 loop: CASSSRQVYIDTQYF. Written as DNA, the CDR3 is TGTGCCAGCAGCTCAAGACAGGTGTATATAGATACGCAGTATTTT.

V gene TRBV5-1 combines with J gene TRBJ2-1; 11 bases map to TRBD1. CDR1 is SGHRS and CDR2 is YFSETQ in the germline V gene. This CDR3 has 15 residues. The V segment lost 4 bases and the J segment 3 bases; nucleotides outside the gene matches: 3. The chain's CDR3 is CASSTGTGGYNEQFF. In nucleotides, the CDR3 is TGCGCCAGCAGCACAGGGACAGGGGGCTACAATGAGCAGTTCTTC.

The chain carries TRBV10-3 and TRBJ1-1; D might be TRBD1 (5 bases). CDR3 length: 12 amino acids. Germline V gene lookup returns CDR1 ENHRY and CDR2 SYGVKD. V lost 7 bases to trimming and J lost 1 base, with 7 bases between them. The CDR3, as DNA: TGTGCCATCAACCAGGGGAACACTGAAGCTTTCTTT. It specifies CAINQGNTEAFF.

This chain's CDR3 is CASSSPGLAGFTGELFF. CDR3 DNA sequence: TGCGCCAGCAGCTCACCGGGACTAGCGGGATTCACCGGGGAGCTGTTTTTT. The rearrangement joins TRBV5-1 to TRBJ2-2; 13 bases align to TRBD2. Trimming cost V 3 bases and J 4 bases; bases outside gene matches: 6. The CDR3 loop spans 17 amino acids. Germline loops: CDR1 SGHRS, CDR2 YFSETQ.

The V call is TRBV7-9, the J call TRBJ2-2, with 9 nucleotides matching TRBD2. Trimming at V came to 1 base and at J to 5 bases, leaving 2 bases not matched to a gene. Per germline, CDR1 SEHNR and CDR2 FQNEAQ (reference sequence). The CDR3 covers 15 residues. CDR3 amino acids: CASSLGSGSTGELFF. CDR3 nucleotide sequence: TGTGCCAGCAGCTTAGGTAGCGGGAGTACCGGGGAGCTGTTTTTT.

The rearrangement links TRBV28 to TRBJ1-1; D not certain. The CDR3 totals 17 residues. Germline CDR1 and CDR2: MDHEN and SYDVKM. V lost 5 bases to trimming and J lost 1 base, with 20 bases between them. The CDR3 sequence is CASSTIPIRGRNTEAFF. Written as DNA, the CDR3 is TGTGCCAGCAGTACCATCCCCATACGAGGGCGGAACACTGAAGCTTTCTTT.

The chain has TRBV5-1 and TRBJ2-7; tentatively, D is TRBD1 (6 bases). The CDR3 has 12 amino acids. Germline V CDR1 and CDR2: SGHRS, YFSETQ. The V end lost 4 bases, the J end lost 7 bases, and 12 bases lay between the germline ends. CDR3 bases: TGCGCCAGCAGCCTACAGGGTTGGGAGCAGTACTTC. It yields the protein CASSLQGWEQYF.